The 25 T cell receptor beta chains below were found in one sample sequenced in a study of fetal regulatory T cell absence and autoimmunity. Method: immunoSEQ multiplex PCR; TCRdb's copy keeps in-frame clones and lacks some. This table has about 95,000 clones, about 78% appearing once. Sequencing was carried out using pancreas tissue. These receptor sequences come from a male donor with IPEX syndrome.

V and J are TRBV29-1 and TRBJ2-5, with 10 bases that match TRBD2. Germline assignment: CDR1 SQVTM and CDR2 ANQGSEA. After removal of 5 bases from V and 5 bases from J, the junction contained 5 bases not matched to a gene. The CDR3 is made up of 13 amino acids. CDR3 loop: CSVSGRAGETQYF. The DNA for the CDR3 is TGCAGCGTTAGCGGGAGGGCCGGGGAGACCCAGTACTTC.

The chain is built from TRBV6-5 and TRBJ2-5; 9 bases fit TRBD1. Per the germline V gene, CDR1 is MNHEY and CDR2 is SVGAGI. The CDR3 consists of 14 residues. With V trimmed by 0 bases and J by 4 bases, 0 bases remained unmatched. In nucleotides, the CDR3 is TGTGCCAGCAGTTACTCGGGACAGGGAGAGACCCAGTACTTC. This codes for CASSYSGQGETQYF.

The chain is built from TRBV9 and TRBJ2-2, with a tentative D call TRBD2 (6 bases). Germline loops: CDR1 SGDLS, CDR2 YYNGEE. V was cut by 2 bases and J by 1 base, with 9 bases left in between. The CDR3 contains 15 residues. CDR3: CASSVTGGNTGELFF. The CDR3 DNA is TGTGCCAGCAGCGTTACCGGGGGGAACACCGGGGAGCTGTTTTTT.

The rearrangement links TRBV2 to TRBJ2-7, with 12 bases identical to TRBD2. The CDR3 contains 15 residues. After removal of 6 bases from V and 0 bases from J, the junction contained 3 bases not matched to a gene. Germline CDR1 reads SNHLY; CDR2 reads FYNNEI. The CDR3 loop reads CASRPTSGSSYEQYF. CDR3 nucleotide sequence: TGTGCCAGCAGGCCGACTAGCGGGAGCTCCTACGAGCAGTACTTC.

The CDR3 bases are TGCGCCAGCAGCTTGGAAGTCTCTGGAAACACCATATATTTT. This sequence encodes CASSLEVSGNTIYF. The chain combines TRBV5-1 with TRBJ1-3; the D is unclear. Per the germline V gene, CDR1 is SGHRS and CDR2 is YFSETQ. Trimming left V 0 bases short and J 0 bases short, with 4 bases between. This CDR3 has 14 amino acids.

DNA of the CDR3: TGTGCCAGCTCACTGGAGGTGGCCAAAAACATTCAGTACTTC. The encoded protein is CASSLEVAKNIQYF. The chain combines TRBV18 with TRBJ2-4, with D tentatively TRBD2 (5 bases). The CDR3 length is 14 residues. In germline, CDR1 is KGHSH, CDR2 LQKENI. Trimming left V 4 bases short and J 1 base short, with 8 bases between. The variable domain in full, completed from reference TRBV18 and TRBJ2-4, reads NAGVMQNPRHLVRRRGQEARLRCSPMKGHSHVYWYRQLPEEGLKFMVYLQKENIIDESGMPKERFSAEFPKEGPSILRIQQVVRGDSAAYFCASSLEVAKNIQYFGAGTRLSVL.

This clone occurred a few times. The rearrangement joins TRBV4-3 to TRBJ1-6; possibly TRBD1 for D (5 bases). With 1 base removed from V and 7 bases from J, the gap between germline ends came to 11 bases. The germline gives CDR1 LGHNA, CDR2 YSLEER. The CDR3 is made up of 15 amino acids. The CDR3 DNA sequence: TGCGCCAGCAGCCAAGTGGGGACGAGCAATTCACCCCTCCACTTT. Its protein product is CASSQVGTSNSPLHF.

CDR3 in DNA: TGTGCCAGCAGCTTATCAGGGTCTTCCTACGAGCAGTACTTC. Amino acids: CASSLSGSSYEQYF. J is TRBJ2-7 and V is TRBV7-6, with D perhaps matching TRBD1 (5 bases). This CDR3 contains 14 residues. The germline CDR1 and CDR2 sequences are SGHVS and FNYEAQ. V dropped 2 bases and J dropped 1 base, with 9 bases sitting between them.

The genes are TRBV4-3 and TRBJ1-1; D remains unclear. The CDR3 length is 13 residues. CDR1 and CDR2 (germline): LGHNA, YSLEER. V dropped 1 base and J dropped 2 bases, with 5 bases sitting between them. In DNA form, the CDR3 reads TGCGCCAGCAGCCAAGTCGTCAACACTGAAGCTTTCTTT. Residues: CASSQVVNTEAFF.

This rearrangement joins TRBV15 to TRBJ1-2, with 11 nucleotides matching TRBD1. The CDR3 covers 15 residues. CDR1 and CDR2 (germline): LNHNV, YYDKDF (reference sequence). With V trimmed by 4 bases and J by 3 bases, 4 bases remained unmatched. In DNA, the CDR3 is TGTGCCACCAGCACAGGGACAGGGGGTGACTATGGCTACACCTTC. It translates to CATSTGTGGDYGYTF.

The V call is TRBV5-6, the J call TRBJ2-7; unclear D gene. In germline, CDR1 is SGHDT, CDR2 YYEEEE. The CDR3 spans 13 residues. V lost 4 bases, J lost 0 bases, and 8 bases lay in between. The CDR3 here is CASSTQDSYEQYF. For the CDR3, the DNA is TGTGCCAGCAGCACTCAAGACTCCTACGAGCAGTACTTC.

The chain joins TRBV23-1 to TRBJ2-3, with D perhaps TRBD1 (6 bases). TRBV23-1 is an ORF; its function is uncertain. The CDR3 length is 15 residues. V was trimmed by 3 bases and J by 1 base, leaving 11 bases between them. CDR3: CASSQDPGGTDTQYF. The DNA for the CDR3 is TGCGCCAGCAGTCAGGACCCAGGGGGCACAGATACGCAGTATTTT.

The chain recombines TRBV5-1 with TRBJ1-2; TRBD1 matches at 8 bases. CDR3 length: 15 residues. Germline lookup yields CDR1 SGHRS and CDR2 YFSETQ. Trimming removed 0 bases from V and 6 bases from J; junction bases left unmatched: 7. The chain's CDR3 is CASSLEGRGQDGYTF. For the CDR3, the DNA is TGCGCCAGCAGCTTGGAGGGCAGGGGGCAGGATGGCTACACCTTC.

V usage is TRBV6-5 and J usage is TRBJ1-2; D might be TRBD1 (6 bases). This CDR3 is 13 amino acids long. V gave up 8 bases and J gave up 1 base, with 11 bases separating them. From germline, CDR1 is MNHEY and CDR2 SVGAGI. CDR3 bases: TGTGCCAGCGCCCGGGACAATAACTATGGCTACACCTTC. The encoded protein is CASARDNNYGYTF.

The rearrangement links TRBV5-6 to TRBJ2-4, with 10 bases lining up with TRBD1. Germline loops: CDR1 SGHDT, CDR2 YYEEEE. Trimming at V came to 4 bases and at J to 3 bases, leaving 1 base not matched to a gene. The CDR3 loop spans 14 amino acids. In nucleotides, the CDR3 is TGTGCCAGCAGCGGGACAGGGGTCAAAAACATTCAGTACTTC. It translates to CASSGTGVKNIQYF.

The chain uses TRBV7-2 and TRBJ2-7; D call uncertain. The CDR3 has 14 amino acids. Trimming removed 6 bases at V and 0 bases at J, with 12 bases between. Germline V gene data show CDR1 as SGHTA and CDR2 as FQGNSA. The CDR3 bases are TGTGCCAGCAGTCCGGCCTTGTTCTCCTACGAGCAGTACTTC. Residues: CASSPALFSYEQYF.

This clone was observed a few times. The rearrangement links TRBV10-3 to TRBJ2-5, with 7 bases identical to TRBD1. The germline V gene encodes CDR1 ENHRY and CDR2 SYGVKD. This CDR3 is built from 15 residues. With V trimmed by 3 bases and J by 2 bases, 6 bases remained unmatched. The chain's CDR3 is CAISDRGGLQETQYF. CDR3 bases: TGTGCCATCAGTGATAGAGGGGGCTTGCAAGAGACCCAGTACTTC.

This chain uses TRBV7-6 with TRBJ2-2, with 16 bases aligning to TRBD2. V dropped 5 bases and J dropped 4; count of bases not matched to a gene: 13. CDR1 is SGHVS and CDR2 is FNYEAQ in the germline V gene. This CDR3 spans 20 amino acids. CDR3 DNA: TGTGCCAGCAGCCCACGAGTGGGACTAGCGGGGGGGCCCGGCACCGGGGAGCTGTTTTTT. As protein: CASSPRVGLAGGPGTGELFF.

This clone was recorded a few times. This chain links TRBV5-6 with TRBJ2-5, with D perhaps TRBD1 or TRBD2 (5 bases each). From germline, CDR1 is SGHDT and CDR2 YYEEEE. The CDR3 loop spans 15 amino acids. V shed 0 bases and J shed 3 bases, with 12 bases lying between them. The CDR3 bases are TGTGCCAGCAGCTTGGAAGAATTGGGGGAAGAGACCCAGTACTTC. Translating gives CASSLEELGEETQYF.

The sample holds a few counts of this clone. The chain recombines TRBV9 with TRBJ1-1; maybe TRBD1 (5 bases). The germline V and J ends were trimmed by 3 bases and 0 bases, with 12 bases remaining between them. In germline, CDR1 is SGDLS, CDR2 YYNGEE. The CDR3 is 15 amino acids. Written as DNA, the CDR3 is TGTGCCAGCAGCGACCAAAAGACAGTGAACACTGAAGCTTTCTTT. This gives the protein CASSDQKTVNTEAFF.

This clone was observed a few times. This sequence joins TRBV9 and TRBJ1-6; the D is unclear. V was shortened by 0 bases and J by 9 bases, with 13 bases between the two germline ends. Germline CDR1 is SGDLS and CDR2 is YYNGEE. The CDR3 extends over 15 amino acids. CDR3 nucleotides: TGTGCCAGCAGCGTAGGGGAATCGTATGGTTCACCCCTCCACTTT. It yields the protein CASSVGESYGSPLHF.

The rearrangement uses TRBV27 and TRBJ1-1; D might be TRBD1 (5 bases). Germline V gene data show CDR1 as MNHEY and CDR2 as SMNVEV (reference sequence). The CDR3 has 14 residues. V lost 5 bases and J 5 bases, leaving 15 bases between the germline ends. The CDR3 DNA is TGTGCCAGCAGTAAATCAGGGATCTGGACTGAAGCTTTCTTT. It encodes CASSKSGIWTEAFF.

The sample holds one count of this clone. V usage is TRBV9 and J usage is TRBJ2-1; D is unclear. The CDR3 has 13 residues. Germline values: CDR1 SGDLS, CDR2 YYNGEE. The V and J ends lost 0 bases and 7 bases respectively, with 8 bases between them. The CDR3 is CASSVAPPNEQFF. In DNA, the CDR3 is TGTGCCAGCAGCGTAGCTCCGCCGAATGAGCAGTTCTTC. The complete variable domain, with remaining parts taken from reference TRBV9 and TRBJ2-1, reads DSGVTQTPKHLITATGQRVTLRCSPRSGDLSVYWYQQSLDQGLQFLIQYYNGEERAKGNILERFSAQQFPDLHSELNLSSLELGDSALYFCASSVAPPNEQFFGPGTRLTVL.

The genes are TRBV4-1 and TRBJ2-3; no firm D call. The CDR3 is 16 amino acids. Between the trimmed V and J ends, which lost 4 bases and 0 bases, there was a span of 14 bases. Per the germline V gene, CDR1 is MGHRA and CDR2 is YSYEKL. The CDR3 DNA follows: TGCGCCAGCAGCCCTAAGACTTGGTGGAGCACAGATACGCAGTATTTT. Its translation is CASSPKTWWSTDTQYF.

This sequence joins TRBV5-1 and TRBJ2-3, with D perhaps matching TRBD2 (7 bases). Germline CDR1 and CDR2: SGHRS and YFSETQ. Trimming took off 3 bases at V and 6 bases at J, with 17 bases between the two ends. The CDR3 consists of 15 residues. CDR3 sequence reads: CASSSTGGPQDTQYF. The CDR3 DNA follows: TGCGCCAGCAGCTCAACGGGGGGCCCACAGGATACGCAGTATTTT.